The next 26 T cell receptor beta chains were all read from a single sample in a study of blood T cell repertoires in COVID-19. Data came from immunoSEQ multiplex PCR; TCRdb stores just in-frame clones and leaves some out. The sample has fewer than 500,000 clones; 87% are singletons. Sequencing input: PBMCs or T cells enriched from blood (not recorded which). These receptor sequences come from a woman aged 18-29 years with acute COVID-19.

This clone was seen a single time. The chain recombines TRBV3-1 (or the pseudogene TRBV3-2) with TRBJ2-5, with 12 bases identical to TRBD2. CDR1 is LGHDT, CDR2 YNNKEL, per germline (reference sequence). This CDR3 spans 18 amino acids. V was clipped by 4 bases and J by 5 bases; unmatched bases: 14. The chain's CDR3 is CASSRILAGGSRGETQYF. The CDR3 DNA follows: TGTGCCAGCAGCCGAATACTAGCGGGAGGATCCAGGGGGGAGACCCAGTACTTC.

The chain recombines TRBV6-2 or TRBV6-3 with TRBJ1-2, with a weak D call TRBD1 (6 bases). Trimming took off 5 bases at V and 5 bases at J, with 12 bases between the two ends. This CDR3 has 13 residues. Germline V gene lookup returns CDR1 MNHEY and CDR2 SVGEGT. CDR3 bases: TGTGCCAGCAGTGCACAGGGATCTTATGGCTACACCTTC. Its protein product is CASSAQGSYGYTF.

V usage is TRBV24-1 and J usage is TRBJ2-7; 7 positions agree with TRBD2. Per germline, CDR1 KGHDR and CDR2 SFDVKD. CDR3 length: 14 amino acids. J was trimmed by 6 bases and V by 5 bases; bases with no gene match: 9. DNA of the CDR3: TGTGCCACCAGTGGACCCCGGGAGGTCACCGAGCAGTACTTC. Translation: CATSGPREVTEQYF.

This sequence joins TRBV10-1 and TRBJ1-1; D unresolved. Per germline, CDR1 WNHNN and CDR2 SYGVQD (reference sequence). V was shortened by 5 bases and J by 3 bases, with 13 bases between the two germline ends. This CDR3 is built from 14 residues. Here the CDR3 reads CASSLTRVDTEAFF. The CDR3 region has the DNA TGCGCCAGCAGTCTAACTCGGGTGGACACTGAAGCTTTCTTT.

Turning to this clone: Other DNA sequences in the same sample also yield this CDR3. The chain employs TRBV27 and TRBJ2-7; TRBD1 matches 9 bases. The CDR3 runs 14 residues. With 2 bases clipped from V and 1 base from J, the junction kept 0 bases outside the gene matches. Germline CDR1 is MNHEY and CDR2 is SMNVEV (reference sequence). The chain's CDR3 is CASSLGQGSYEQYF. CDR3 in DNA: TGTGCCAGCAGTTTAGGACAGGGGTCCTACGAGCAGTACTTC.

The V call is TRBV10-3, the J call TRBJ2-7, with unresolved D. The CDR3 length is 12 residues. Trimming removed 5 bases from V and 4 bases from J, with 9 bases in between. The germline CDR1 and CDR2 sequences are ENHRY and SYGVKD. The CDR3 is CAISLDGYEQYF. DNA of the CDR3: TGTGCCATCAGTCTAGACGGGTACGAGCAGTACTTC.

This clone was detected only once. This chain connects TRBV10-1 to TRBJ2-1; D possibly corresponds to TRBD1 (6 bases). Between the trimmed V and J ends, which lost 4 bases and 7 bases, there was a span of 11 bases. This CDR3 has 13 amino acids. The germline CDR1 and CDR2 sequences are WNHNN and SYGVQD (reference sequence). Written as DNA, the CDR3 is TGCGCCAGCAGTGGCCAGGGGACGAATGAGCAGTTCTTC. The encoded protein is CASSGQGTNEQFF.

This clone was counted once. This chain connects TRBV9 to TRBJ1-1; possible D gene TRBD1, 5 bases. The CDR3 spans 13 residues. The ends were cut back, 2 bases at V and 8 bases at J, with 13 bases in the middle. The germline V gene has CDR1 SGDLS and CDR2 YYNGEE. The CDR3 DNA reads as TGTGCCAGCAGCGTGGGGCCGGGGGGAGAAGCTTTCTTT. As protein: CASSVGPGGEAFF.

The rearrangement uses TRBV15 and TRBJ2-7, with a tentative D call TRBD2 (5 bases). Trimming left V 4 bases short and J 4 bases short, with 17 bases between. The germline gives CDR1 LNHNV, CDR2 YYDKDF (reference sequence). The CDR3 has 15 residues. DNA for the CDR3: TGTGCCACCAGCATTGGCGGGTCGAGTGGTTACGAGCAGTACTTC. It yields the protein CATSIGGSSGYEQYF.

This sequence joins TRBV14 and TRBJ1-2; the match to TRBD1 covers 7 bases. Germline V gene lookup returns CDR1 SGHDN and CDR2 FVKESK. The CDR3 contains 13 residues. V was clipped by 4 bases and J by 5 bases; unmatched bases: 4. The CDR3 protein is CASSPRDRYGYTF. In DNA, the CDR3 is TGTGCCAGCAGCCCTCGGGACAGATATGGCTACACCTTC.

The J gene is TRBJ2-7, the V gene TRBV11-3; perhaps TRBD1 as D (6 bases). Germline lookup yields CDR1 SGHNT and CDR2 YENEEA. V was pared by 8 bases and J by 5 bases, with 13 bases between. The CDR3 has 12 amino acids. This CDR3 is CASGTSSNEQYF. CDR3 bases: TGTGCCAGCGGGACATCCTCTAACGAGCAGTACTTC.

The rearrangement uses TRBV19 and TRBJ2-7; D might be TRBD2 (5 bases). Between the trimmed V and J ends, which lost 3 bases and 3 bases, there was a span of 15 bases. The CDR3 runs to 15 residues. Looked up from germline, CDR1 is LNHDA and CDR2 is SQIVND (reference sequence). CDR3 residues: CASSISANIHYEQYF. Here the CDR3 DNA reads TGTGCCAGTAGTATTAGCGCTAACATCCACTACGAGCAGTACTTC.

This sequence joins TRBV28 and TRBJ1-2; 11 positions agree with TRBD1. Germline trimming cut 2 bases from V and 8 bases from J; bases unmatched to any gene: 7. The germline V gene encodes CDR1 MDHEN and CDR2 SYDVKM. CDR3 length equals 15 residues. CDR3 protein: CASSLRTGGIYGYTF. The CDR3 region has the DNA TGTGCCAGCAGTTTACGGACAGGGGGCATCTACGGCTACACCTTC.

This clone showed up just once. The genes are TRBV27 and TRBJ1-3, with D uncertain. CDR3 size: 14 residues. Germline V gives CDR1 MNHEY, CDR2 SMNVEV (reference sequence). V dropped 3 bases and J dropped 0 bases, with 6 bases sitting between them. The CDR3 DNA reads TGTGCCAGCAGTTTGACACACTCTGGAAACACCATATATTTT. Amino acids: CASSLTHSGNTIYF.

The chain employs TRBV2 and TRBJ2-2; D might be TRBD1 (5 bases). V shed 4 bases and J shed 6 bases, with 9 bases lying between them. The germline V gene encodes CDR1 SNHLY and CDR2 FYNNEI. This CDR3 spans 13 amino acids. The CDR3 DNA sequence: TGTGCCAGCAGTGCAGGGTCACCCGGGGAGCTGTTTTTT. This encodes CASSAGSPGELFF. Using reference TRBV2 and TRBJ2-2 for the parts outside the CDR3, the full variable domain is EPEVTQTPSHQVTQMGQEVILRCVPISNHLYFYWYRQILGQKVEFLVSFYNNEISEKSEIFDDQFSVERPDGSNFTLKIRSTKLEDSAMYFCASSAGSPGELFFGEGSRLTVL.

The chain couples TRBV18 to TRBJ2-7, with 8 bases identical to TRBD1. The CDR3 is 14 amino acids. Germline lookup yields CDR1 KGHSH and CDR2 LQKENI. The trim removed 3 bases at V and 7 bases at J, leaving 8 bases unmatched. The CDR3 loop is CASSPWTGLGEQYF. Written as DNA, the CDR3 is TGTGCCAGCTCACCGTGGACAGGGCTAGGGGAGCAGTACTTC.

This chain links TRBV4-1 with TRBJ1-6; D possibly corresponds to TRBD1 (5 bases). V lost 1 base and J 1 base, leaving 8 bases between the germline ends. This CDR3 has 16 amino acids. Per the germline V gene, CDR1 is MGHRA and CDR2 is YSYEKL. CDR3 bases: TGCGCCAGCAGCCAAGTGGGGGGATCCTATAATTCACCCCTCCACTTT. This codes for CASSQVGGSYNSPLHF.

The chain joins TRBV7-2 to TRBJ2-1; 8 positions match TRBD2. This CDR3 has 18 amino acids. The V and J ends lost 1 base and 0 bases, in that order; junction bases with no gene match: 8. Germline values: CDR1 SGHTA, CDR2 FQGNSA. For the CDR3, the DNA is TGTGCCAGCAGCTTAGAGCGGGGGATAACTCCCTCCTACAATGAGCAGTTCTTC. Translated: CASSLERGITPSYNEQFF.

This clone was seen only a few times. This sequence joins TRBV25-1 and TRBJ1-2; the D is unclear. This CDR3 spans 15 amino acids. The V gene lost 3 bases and the J gene lost 0 bases, with 11 bases spanning the gap. Germline-derived CDR1 and CDR2 are MGHDK and SYGVNS. This CDR3 reads CASSDGQSPNYGYTF. In DNA form, the CDR3 reads TGTGCCAGCAGTGATGGGCAGTCTCCTAACTATGGCTACACCTTC.

The CDR3 spells CASSSGQGAYGYTF. CDR3 DNA: TGTGCCAGCAGCTCCGGACAGGGGGCTTATGGCTACACCTTC. The V and J genes are TRBV7-8 and TRBJ1-2, with 11 nucleotides matching TRBD1. CDR1 SGHVS and CDR2 FQNEAQ come from the germline V gene. Unmatched junction bases numbered 3, after V lost 4 bases and J lost 5 bases. This CDR3 spans 14 amino acids.

This chain links TRBV5-4 with TRBJ2-1; 15 nucleotides align to TRBD2. Germline CDR1 and CDR2: SGHNT and YYREEE (reference sequence). This CDR3 contains 20 residues. J was trimmed by 5 bases and V by 1 base; bases with no gene match: 13. Here the CDR3 reads CASSLIPRTSGGVNHNEQFF. CDR3 sequence (DNA): TGTGCCAGCAGCTTGATCCCCCGGACTAGCGGGGGGGTTAATCACAATGAGCAGTTCTTC.

The chain couples TRBV30 to TRBJ1-3, with a possible D match to TRBD1 (6 bases). The germline V and J ends were trimmed by 8 bases and 4 bases, with 12 bases remaining between them. Germline V gives CDR1 GTSNPN, CDR2 SVGIG (reference sequence). This CDR3 has 12 residues. The CDR3 sequence is CAQGLGGNTIYF. Here the CDR3 DNA reads TGTGCCCAGGGGCTTGGAGGAAACACCATATATTTT.

The rearrangement uses TRBV14 and TRBJ2-1; weak D call: TRBD1 (7 bases). Germline CDR1 is SGHDN and CDR2 is FVKESK. The CDR3 is made up of 14 amino acids. Trimming stripped 4 bases from V and 6 bases from J, with 13 bases between. For the CDR3, the DNA is TGTGCCAGCAGCCGCGGGACAGCCCTCAATGAGCAGTTCTTC. This gives the protein CASSRGTALNEQFF. Drawing the rest from reference TRBV14 and TRBJ2-1, the complete variable domain is EAGVTQFPSHSVIEKGQTVTLRCDPISGHDNLYWYRRVMGKEIKFLLHFVKESKQDESGMPNNRFLAERTGGTYSTLKVQPAELEDSGVYFCASSRGTALNEQFFGPGTRLTVL.

The rearrangement joins TRBV7-9 to TRBJ2-7; 10 bases are a match to TRBD2. Germline values: CDR1 SEHNR, CDR2 FQNEAQ (reference sequence). CDR3 length equals 16 residues. V shed 5 bases, J shed 4 bases, and the junction held 11 bases outside the gene matches. The CDR3 DNA follows: TGTGCCAGCAGCCTCACTAGGGCTAGCGGGAGTTACGAGCAGTACTTC. Residues: CASSLTRASGSYEQYF.

This clone is a singleton in its sample. This chain links TRBV19 with TRBJ2-7, with a tentative D call TRBD1 (6 bases). CDR1 is LNHDA, CDR2 SQIVND, per germline (reference sequence). Trimming took off 0 bases at V and 12 bases at J, with 15 bases between the two ends. The CDR3 totals 13 residues. The CDR3 reads CASSIDLQQGLYF. The DNA of the CDR3 is TGTGCCAGTAGTATAGATCTGCAGCAGGGGCTGTACTTC.

This clone was seen a few times. The rearrangement links TRBV7-9 to TRBJ1-2; 8 bases agree with TRBD1. Trimming removed 5 bases from V and 2 bases from J; junction bases left unmatched: 7. The germline gives CDR1 SEHNR, CDR2 FQNEAQ (reference sequence). The CDR3 spans 15 residues. The CDR3 DNA follows: TGTGCCAGCAGCGACGACAGGGGAGGCAACTATGGCTACACCTTC. Its protein is CASSDDRGGNYGYTF.